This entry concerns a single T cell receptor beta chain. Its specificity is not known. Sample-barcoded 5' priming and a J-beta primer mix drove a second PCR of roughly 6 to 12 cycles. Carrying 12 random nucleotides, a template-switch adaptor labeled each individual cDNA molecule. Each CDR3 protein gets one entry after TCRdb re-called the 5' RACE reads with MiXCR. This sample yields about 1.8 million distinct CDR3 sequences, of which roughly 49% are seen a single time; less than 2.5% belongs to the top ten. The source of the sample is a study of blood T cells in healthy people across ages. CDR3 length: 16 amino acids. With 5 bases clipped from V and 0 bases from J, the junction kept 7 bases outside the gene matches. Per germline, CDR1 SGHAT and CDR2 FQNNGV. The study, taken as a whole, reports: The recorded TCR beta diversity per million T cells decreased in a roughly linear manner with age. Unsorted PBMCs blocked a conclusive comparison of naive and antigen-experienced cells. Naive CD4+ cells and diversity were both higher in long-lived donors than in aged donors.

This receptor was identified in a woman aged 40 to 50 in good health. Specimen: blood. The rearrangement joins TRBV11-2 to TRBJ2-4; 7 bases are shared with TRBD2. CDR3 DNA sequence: TGTGCCAGCAGCCTCTCGGTAGCGGGAGCCAAAAACATTCAGTACTTC. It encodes CASSLSVAGAKNIQYF.